Listed below are T cell receptor beta chains from one sample, sequenced in a study of control samples from healthy donors and cancer patients. Repertoires were generated with immunoSEQ multiplex PCR, while TCRdb's copy carries only in-frame clones and drops some. This table holds 140,000 to 150,000 clones, about 91% found once. The sequenced sample was blood. The source of these receptors is a man aged 25 to 40 in good health. The CDR3 runs from the conserved cysteine through the conserved F or W. Fields, in order: D gene, J gene, V gene, clone size, CDR3 protein, CDR3 DNA. D genes are given only for firm matches. Only part of the rows carry a size: once, few, many, or a class if the clone is expanded.

>-|TRBJ1-3|TRBV5-4|-
CASSLVGGNTIYF
TGTGCCAGCAGCTTGGTCGGGGGAAACACCATATATTTT
>-|TRBJ1-3|TRBV24-1|once
CATSDNRPGAGNTIYF
TGTGCCACCAGTGACAACCGCCCAGGGGCTGGAAACACCATATATTTT
>-|TRBJ1-2|TRBV6-6|once
CASNLTPSLGGYTF
TGTGCCAGCAACCTCACCCCCTCCCTGGGCGGCTACACCTTC
>-|TRBJ1-1|TRBV30|-
CAWSVFVQEAFF
TGTGCCTGGAGTGTATTTGTACAGGAAGCTTTCTTT
>-|TRBJ2-7|TRBV5-5|-
CASSPGHPSREQYF
TGTGCCAGCAGCCCGGGACACCCCTCACGCGAGCAGTACTTC
>-|TRBJ2-3|TRBV11-2|-
CASSLDRDTQYF
TGTGCCAGCAGCTTAGATCGAGATACGCAGTATTTT
>TRBD1|TRBJ2-3|TRBV6-5|-
CASSFQGDTDTQYF
TGTGCCAGCAGTTTCCAGGGGGACACAGATACGCAGTATTTT
>TRBD1|TRBJ1-2|TRBV7-9|-
CASSLARDRPNYGYTF
TGTGCCAGCAGCTTAGCCCGGGACAGGCCTAACTATGGCTACACCTTC
>TRBD2|TRBJ2-5|TRBV7-8|-
CASSLARGDLQETQYF
TGTGCCAGCAGCTTAGCGCGGGGGGACCTCCAAGAGACCCAGTACTTC
>-|TRBJ2-7|TRBV28|-
CASSTGWGTYEQYF
TGTGCCAGCAGCACAGGGTGGGGCACCTACGAGCAGTACTTC
>-|TRBJ1-1|TRBV24-1|-
CATSDLLNTEAFF
TGTGCCACCAGTGATTTGTTGAACACTGAAGCTTTCTTT
>TRBD1|TRBJ1-3|TRBV12-5|once
CASGLIPGGASGNTIYF
TGTGCTAGTGGTTTGATTCCAGGGGGCGCGTCAGGAAACACCATATATTTT
>-|TRBJ2-3|TRBV27|-
CASSLDRPTDTQYF
TGTGCCAGCAGTTTAGACAGGCCCACAGATACGCAGTATTTT
>-|TRBJ1-2|TRBV6-5|-
CASSYRAGIGYTF
TGTGCCAGCAGTTACCGGGCAGGGATAGGCTACACCTTC
>-|TRBJ2-7|TRBV4-1|once
CASSQEPGKEQYF
TGCGCCAGCAGCCAAGAACCAGGGAAGGAGCAGTACTTC
>-|TRBJ2-7|TRBV7-2|-
CASSLTTSYEQYF
TGTGCCAGCAGCTTAACCACCTCCTACGAGCAGTACTTC
>-|TRBJ1-3|TRBV28|-
CASSTGGQGTHTIYF
TGTGCCAGCAGTACCGGTGGTCAGGGGACCCACACCATATATTTT
>-|TRBJ1-3|TRBV20-1|-
CSASLGMGSGNTIYF
TGCAGTGCTAGTTTAGGGATGGGCTCTGGAAACACCATATATTTT
>TRBD1|TRBJ2-7|TRBV6-5|-
CASRDRGPSYEQYF
TGTGCCAGCAGGGACAGGGGCCCCTCCTACGAGCAGTACTTC
>-|TRBJ2-1|TRBV11-2|once
CASSLINEQFF
TGTGCCAGCAGCCTTATAAATGAGCAGTTCTTC
>-|TRBJ1-5|TRBV6-6|-
CASSYSPSINQPQHF
TGTGCCAGCAGTTACTCGCCGAGCATCAATCAGCCCCAGCATTTT
>-|TRBJ1-4|TRBV29-1|once
CSVAMGGTNEKLFF
TGCAGCGTTGCAATGGGTGGAACTAATGAAAAACTGTTTTTT
>-|TRBJ1-1|TRBV2|-
CASSAGGPNTEAFF
TGTGCCAGCAGCGCGGGCGGCCCGAACACTGAAGCTTTCTTT
>-|TRBJ2-7|TRBV7-3|-
CASSLLPGNSYGQYF
TGTGCCAGCAGCTTATTACCCGGGAATTCCTACGGGCAGTACTTC
>TRBD1|TRBJ1-5|TRBV20-1|-
CSASDQGANGPQHF
TGCAGTGCTAGTGACCAGGGGGCAAATGGGCCCCAGCATTTT
>TRBD1|TRBJ2-3|TRBV5-6|-
CASSIGQGWTDTQYF
TGTGCCAGCAGCATAGGACAGGGGTGGACAGATACGCAGTATTTT
>TRBD1|TRBJ1-1|TRBV6-1|-
CASSDPGQGNTEAFF
TGTGCCAGCAGTGATCCGGGACAGGGGAACACTGAAGCTTTCTTT
>-|TRBJ1-1|TRBV6-5|-
CASSYSGLRGTEAFF
TGTGCCAGCAGTTACTCGGGGCTCCGGGGAACTGAAGCTTTCTTT
>-|TRBJ2-2|TRBV11-2|-
CASSLYRRSNTGELFF
TGTGCCAGCAGCTTATACCGGAGATCGAACACCGGGGAGCTGTTTTTT
>-|TRBJ2-3|TRBV6-5|-
CASSYSNPLSTDTQYF
TGTGCCAGCAGTTACTCTAACCCCCTGAGCACAGATACGCAGTATTTT
>TRBD1|TRBJ1-5|TRBV5-6|-
CASSKGTGGSNQPQHF
TGTGCCAGCAGCAAAGGGACAGGGGGAAGCAATCAGCCCCAGCATTTT
>-|TRBJ2-7|TRBV27|-
CASGGHLYEQYF
TGTGCCAGCGGGGGTCACTTGTACGAGCAGTACTTC
>TRBD1|TRBJ2-4|TRBV10-1|-
CASKTGGAKNIQYF
TGCGCCAGTAAGACAGGGGGAGCCAAAAACATTCAGTACTTC
>TRBD2|TRBJ2-7|TRBV5-4|-
CASSFGSGGYEQYF
TGTGCCAGCAGCTTCGGTAGCGGGGGGTACGAGCAGTACTTC
>TRBD1|TRBJ2-2|TRBV5-4|few
CASNLQGPTGELFF
TGTGCCAGCAACCTACAGGGGCCCACCGGGGAGCTGTTTTTT
>-|TRBJ1-1|TRBV18|-
CASSEQGKNTEAFF
TGTGCCAGCTCAGAACAGGGTAAGAACACTGAAGCTTTCTTT
>-|TRBJ1-4|TRBV2|-
CASSHGTITEKLFF
TGTGCCAGCAGCCACGGGACTATTACGGAAAAACTGTTTTTT
>TRBD2|TRBJ2-1|TRBV5-1|-
CARHGTSGNNEQFF
TGCGCCAGACACGGGACTAGCGGAAACAATGAGCAGTTCTTC
>-|TRBJ2-1|TRBV5-4|-
CASSLGVGASYNEQFF
TGTGCCAGCAGCTTGGGAGTGGGGGCCTCCTACAATGAGCAGTTCTTC
>TRBD1|TRBJ1-2|TRBV5-1|-
CASSLGTGNALSNYGYTF
TGCGCCAGCAGCTTGGGGACAGGGAATGCCCTTTCTAACTATGGCTACACCTTC
>-|TRBJ2-7|TRBV23-1|-
CASRGTKEDYEQYF
TGCGCCAGCAGGGGAACAAAGGAAGACTACGAGCAGTACTTC
>-|TRBJ1-2|TRBV19|-
CASSILGNYGYTF
TGTGCCAGTAGTATATTAGGGAACTATGGCTACACCTTC
>-|TRBJ2-6|TRBV5-4|-
CASSVSSGANVLTF
TGTGCCAGCAGCGTTAGCTCTGGGGCCAACGTCCTGACTTTC
>-|TRBJ1-4|TRBV6-1|-
CASSEKGATNEKLFF
TGTGCCAGCAGTGAAAAGGGGGCAACTAATGAAAAACTGTTTTTT
>-|TRBJ1-2|TRBV2|-
CASRESSGWGYTF
TGTGCCAGCAGGGAATCCTCGGGTTGGGGCTACACCTTC
>-|TRBJ1-5|TRBV6-5|-
CASTPGPKGQPQHF
TGTGCCAGCACCCCAGGACCCAAAGGCCAGCCCCAGCATTTT
>TRBD1|TRBJ1-2|TRBV28|-
CASSLSTGDDYGYTF
TGTGCCAGCAGTTTATCGACAGGGGATGACTATGGCTACACCTTC
>-|TRBJ2-5|TRBV6-5|-
CASRSVGETQYF
TGTGCCAGCAGAAGCGTGGGGGAGACCCAGTACTTC